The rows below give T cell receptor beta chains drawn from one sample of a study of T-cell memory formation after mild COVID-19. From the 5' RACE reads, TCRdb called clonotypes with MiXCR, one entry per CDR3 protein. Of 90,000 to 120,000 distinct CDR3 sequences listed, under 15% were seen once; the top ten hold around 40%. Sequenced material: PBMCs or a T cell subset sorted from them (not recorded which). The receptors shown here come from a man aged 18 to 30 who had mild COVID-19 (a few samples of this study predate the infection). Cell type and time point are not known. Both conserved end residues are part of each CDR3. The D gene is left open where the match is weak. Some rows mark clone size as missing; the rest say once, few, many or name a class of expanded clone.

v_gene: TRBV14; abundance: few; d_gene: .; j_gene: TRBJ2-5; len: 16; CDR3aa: CASSQPRMAAVETQYF; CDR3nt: TGTGCCAGCAGCCAACCCCGGATGGCCGCGGTAGAGACCCAGTACTTC
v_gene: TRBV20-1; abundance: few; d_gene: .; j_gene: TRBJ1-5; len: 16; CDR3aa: CSARDFSARGDQPQHF; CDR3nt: TGCAGTGCTAGAGATTTTTCGGCAAGAGGAGATCAGCCCCAGCATTTT
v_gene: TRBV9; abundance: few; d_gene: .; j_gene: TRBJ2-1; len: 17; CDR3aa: CASSVDPPTATVGEQFF; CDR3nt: TGTGCCAGCAGCGTAGATCCTCCGACGGCTACTGTTGGTGAGCAGTTCTTC
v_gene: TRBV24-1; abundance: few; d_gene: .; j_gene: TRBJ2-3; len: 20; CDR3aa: CATSGWGPTGGGTSTDTQYF; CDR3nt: TGTGCCACCAGCGGATGGGGGCCGACTGGCGGCGGAACTAGCACAGATACGCAGTATTTT
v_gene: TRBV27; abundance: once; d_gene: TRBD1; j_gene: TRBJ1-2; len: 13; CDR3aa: CASRHGTGYGYTF; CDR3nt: TGTGCCAGCAGGCACGGGACAGGGTATGGCTACACCTTC
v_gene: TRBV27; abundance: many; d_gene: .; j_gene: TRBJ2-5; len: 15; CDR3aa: CASSLLGTPGETQYF; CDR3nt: TGTGCCAGCAGTTTATTGGGGACCCCTGGGGAGACCCAGTACTTC
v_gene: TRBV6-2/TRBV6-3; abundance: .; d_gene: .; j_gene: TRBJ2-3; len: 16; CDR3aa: CASSYWSAGRVNTQYF; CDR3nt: TGTGCCAGCAGTTACTGGTCGGCAGGCCGGGTGAATACGCAGTATTTT
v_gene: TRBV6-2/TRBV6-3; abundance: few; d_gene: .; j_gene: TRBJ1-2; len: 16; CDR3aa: CASSFPPTRFHYGYTF; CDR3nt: TGTGCCAGCAGTTTTCCTCCGACACGTTTTCACTATGGCTACACCTTC
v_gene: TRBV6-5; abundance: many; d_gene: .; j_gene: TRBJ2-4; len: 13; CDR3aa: CASSYRTEGIQYF; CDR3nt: TGTGCCAGCAGTTACCGGACAGAGGGCATTCAGTACTTC
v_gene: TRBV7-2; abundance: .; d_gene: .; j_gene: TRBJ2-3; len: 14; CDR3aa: CASSLESPPDTQYF; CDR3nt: TGTGCCAGCAGCTTAGAGTCCCCGCCAGATACGCAGTATTTT
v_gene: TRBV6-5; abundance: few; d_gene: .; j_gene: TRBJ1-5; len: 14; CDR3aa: CASRPVYSNQPQHF; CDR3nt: TGTGCCAGCAGACCAGTTTATAGCAATCAGCCCCAGCATTTT
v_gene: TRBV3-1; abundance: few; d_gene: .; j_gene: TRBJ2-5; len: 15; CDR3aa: CASSPNPGDGETQYF; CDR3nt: TGTGCCAGCAGCCCCAACCCGGGGGACGGGGAGACCCAGTACTTC
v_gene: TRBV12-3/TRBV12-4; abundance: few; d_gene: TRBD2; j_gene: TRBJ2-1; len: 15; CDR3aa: CASSSGLALANEQFF; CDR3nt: TGTGCCAGCAGCTCCGGACTAGCCCTAGCCAATGAGCAGTTCTTC